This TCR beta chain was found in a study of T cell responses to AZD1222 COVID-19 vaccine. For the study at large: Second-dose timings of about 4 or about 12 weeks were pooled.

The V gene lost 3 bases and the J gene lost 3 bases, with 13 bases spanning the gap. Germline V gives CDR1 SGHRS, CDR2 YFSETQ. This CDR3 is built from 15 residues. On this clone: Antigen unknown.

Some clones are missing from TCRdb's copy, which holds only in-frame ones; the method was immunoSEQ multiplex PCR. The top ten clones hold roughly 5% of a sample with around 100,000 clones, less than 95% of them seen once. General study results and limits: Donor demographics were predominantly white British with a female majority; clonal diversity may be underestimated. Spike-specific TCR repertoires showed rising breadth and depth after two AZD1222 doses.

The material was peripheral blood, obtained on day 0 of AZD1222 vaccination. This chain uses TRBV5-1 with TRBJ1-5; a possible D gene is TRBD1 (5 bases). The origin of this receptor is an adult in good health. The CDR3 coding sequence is TGCGCCAGCAGCTCCGACGGACAAGTCAATCAGCCCCAGCATTTT. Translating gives CASSSDGQVNQPQHF.